This paragraph covers one T cell receptor (beta chain) sequence. These data belong to a study of glioma-infiltrating T cells. CDR3 length: 16 amino acids. The V and J ends lost 7 bases and 0 bases respectively, with 15 bases between them. Per the germline V gene, CDR1 is MNHEY and CDR2 is SMNVEV (reference sequence). The iRepertoire nested amplicon-rescue multiplex PCR amplified TCR alpha and beta CDR3s from RNA. TCRdb reprocessed the multiplex PCR reads via MiXCR and lists one record per CDR3 protein. The table lists fewer than 500,000 distinct CDR3 sequences, roughly two fifths of them singletons. The receptor's source is a human donor with low-grade glioma or glioblastoma, undergoing nonglioma brain surgery, or in good health (not recorded which). The sample consisted of glioma tissue, nonneoplastic brain tissue, or PBMCs (not recorded which). J is TRBJ2-2 and V is TRBV27; D remains unclear. This CDR3 is CASTYIGFANTGELFF. Written as DNA, the CDR3 is TGTGCCAGCACCTATATCGGATTCGCGAACACCGGGGAGCTGTTTTTT.